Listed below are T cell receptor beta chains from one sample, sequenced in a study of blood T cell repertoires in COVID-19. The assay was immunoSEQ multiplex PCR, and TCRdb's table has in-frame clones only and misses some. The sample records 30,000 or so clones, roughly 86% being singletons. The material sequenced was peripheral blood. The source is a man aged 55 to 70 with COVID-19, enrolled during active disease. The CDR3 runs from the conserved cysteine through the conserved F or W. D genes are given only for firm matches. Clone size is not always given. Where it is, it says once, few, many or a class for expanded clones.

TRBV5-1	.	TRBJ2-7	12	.	CASSEGIYEQYF	TGCGCCAGCAGTGAGGGAATCTACGAGCAGTACTTC
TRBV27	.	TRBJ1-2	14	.	CASKAGNANYGYTF	TGTGCCAGCAAGGCGGGGAACGCTAACTATGGCTACACCTTC
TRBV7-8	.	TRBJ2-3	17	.	CASIPTRVPGGTDTQYF	TGTGCCAGCATCCCGACTAGGGTGCCGGGAGGCACAGATACGCAGTATTTT
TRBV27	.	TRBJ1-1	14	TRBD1	CASSLDRANTEAFF	TGTGCCAGCAGTTTAGACAGGGCGAACACTGAAGCTTTCTTT
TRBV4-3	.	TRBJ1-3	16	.	CASSQDRDYWGNTIYF	TGCGCCAGCAGCCAAGACAGGGACTATTGGGGAAACACCATATATTTT
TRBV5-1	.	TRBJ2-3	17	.	CASSLRASSPSTDTQYF	TGCGCCAGCAGCTTGAGGGCTAGCTCGCCTAGCACAGATACGCAGTATTTT
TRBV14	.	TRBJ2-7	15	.	CASSYGRRDPYEQYF	TGTGCCAGCAGCTACGGGAGACGTGATCCCTACGAGCAGTACTTC
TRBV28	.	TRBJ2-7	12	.	CASGGARGEQYF	TGTGCCAGCGGGGGGGCTCGGGGCGAGCAGTACTTC
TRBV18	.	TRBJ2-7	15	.	CASSPPRVPPYEQYF	TGTGCCAGCTCACCACCCAGGGTTCCGCCCTACGAGCAGTACTTC
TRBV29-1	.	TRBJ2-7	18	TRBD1	CSVAGTGVKSGSSYEQYF	TGCAGCGTTGCCGGGACAGGGGTTAAAAGCGGTAGCTCCTACGAGCAGTACTTC
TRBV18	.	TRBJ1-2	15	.	CASSAPGVSAYGYTF	TGTGCCAGCTCAGCGCCCGGAGTGTCAGCCTATGGCTACACCTTC
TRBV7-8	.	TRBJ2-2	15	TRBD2	CASSSRLAGTGELFF	TGTGCCAGCAGCTCCAGACTAGCGGGGACCGGGGAGCTGTTTTTT
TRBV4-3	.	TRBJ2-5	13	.	CASSGSRGETQYF	TGCGCCAGCAGCGGTTCTAGGGGAGAGACCCAGTACTTC
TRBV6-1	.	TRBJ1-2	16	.	CASSELVGGGLGGYTF	TGTGCCAGCAGTGAATTGGTTGGGGGGGGCCTTGGAGGCTACACCTTC
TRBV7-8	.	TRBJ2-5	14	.	CASSLLRGPETQYF	TGTGCCAGCAGCTTATTGCGGGGGCCTGAGACCCAGTACTTC
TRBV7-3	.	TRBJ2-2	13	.	CASSLQATGELFF	TGTGCCAGCAGCTTGCAGGCCACCGGGGAGCTGTTTTTT
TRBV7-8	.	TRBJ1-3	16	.	CASSLGGRASGNTIYF	TGTGCCAGCAGCTTAGGGGGGAGGGCCTCCGGAAACACCATATATTTT
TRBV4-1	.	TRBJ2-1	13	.	CASSQEGWREQFF	TGCGCCAGCAGCCAAGAGGGCTGGAGGGAGCAGTTCTTC
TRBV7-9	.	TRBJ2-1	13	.	CASSSLGENEQFF	TGTGCCAGCAGCTCCCTCGGAGAAAATGAGCAGTTCTTC
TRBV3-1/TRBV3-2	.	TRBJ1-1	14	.	CASSQVSRGTEAFF	TGTGCCAGCAGCCAAGTCTCTAGGGGCACTGAAGCTTTCTTT
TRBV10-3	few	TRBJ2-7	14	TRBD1	CAISAGTGYYEQYF	TGTGCCATCAGTGCCGGGACAGGATACTACGAGCAGTACTTC
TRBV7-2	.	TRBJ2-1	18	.	CASSGYSGGARGGDEQFF	TGTGCCAGCAGCGGATATAGCGGAGGGGCCAGAGGGGGGGATGAGCAGTTCTTC
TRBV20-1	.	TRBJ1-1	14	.	CSASRGPLNTEAFF	TGCAGTGCTAGTAGGGGCCCATTGAACACTGAAGCTTTCTTT
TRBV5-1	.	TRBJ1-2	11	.	CASSGDGGYTF	TGCGCCAGCAGCGGAGACGGAGGCTACACCTTC
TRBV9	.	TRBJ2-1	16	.	CASSVGSGISYNEQFF	TGTGCCAGCAGCGTAGGGTCAGGGATCTCCTACAATGAGCAGTTCTTC
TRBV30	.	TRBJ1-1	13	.	CAWRWGVDTEAFF	TGTGCCTGGAGGTGGGGGGTGGACACTGAAGCTTTCTTT
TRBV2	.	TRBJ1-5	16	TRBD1	CASSDGQGGTIQPQHF	TGTGCCAGCAGCGACGGACAGGGAGGAACCATTCAGCCCCAGCATTTT
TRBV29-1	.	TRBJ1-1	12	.	CSVQDRNTEAFF	TGCAGCGTCCAAGACAGGAACACTGAAGCTTTCTTT
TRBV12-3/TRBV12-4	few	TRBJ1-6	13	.	CASRVDSYSPLHF	TGTGCCAGCAGAGTCGACAGTTATTCACCCCTCCACTTT
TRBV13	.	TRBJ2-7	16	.	CASSNYWRESAYEQYF	TGTGCCAGCAGCAACTACTGGCGGGAATCCGCCTACGAGCAGTACTTC
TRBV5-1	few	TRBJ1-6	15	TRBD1	CASSSTGEGNSPLHF	TGCGCCAGCAGCTCCACAGGGGAAGGAAATTCACCCCTCCACTTT
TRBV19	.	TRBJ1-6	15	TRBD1	CASSHGQENNSPLHF	TGTGCCAGTAGTCACGGACAGGAGAATAATTCACCCCTCCACTTT
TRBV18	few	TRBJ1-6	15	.	CASSIQGIRDSPLHF	TGTGCCAGCTCAATCCAGGGTATACGGGATTCACCCCTCCACTTT
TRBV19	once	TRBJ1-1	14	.	CASSAFHLNTEAFF	TGTGCCAGTAGTGCGTTCCATTTGAACACTGAAGCTTTCTTT
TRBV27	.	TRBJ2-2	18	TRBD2	CASSLIYRTSGNTGELFF	TGTGCCAGCAGTTTGATTTATCGGACTAGCGGAAACACCGGGGAGCTGTTTTTT
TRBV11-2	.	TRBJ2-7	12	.	CASSSWTVQQYF	TGTGCCAGCAGCAGCTGGACAGTCCAGCAGTACTTC
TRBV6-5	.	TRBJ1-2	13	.	CASSLRDTYGYTF	TGTGCCAGCAGTCTACGGGACACCTATGGCTACACCTTC
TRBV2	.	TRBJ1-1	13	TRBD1	CASRADRATEAFF	TGTGCCAGCAGAGCTGACAGGGCGACTGAAGCTTTCTTT
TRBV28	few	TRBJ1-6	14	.	CASSSPDYNSPLHF	TGTGCCAGCAGTTCTCCAGACTATAATTCACCCCTCCACTTT
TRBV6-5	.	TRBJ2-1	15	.	CASSYSRVSYNEQFF	TGTGCCAGCAGTTACTCGAGGGTCTCCTACAATGAGCAGTTCTTC
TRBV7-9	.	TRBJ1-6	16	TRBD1	CASARGQGAYNSPLHF	TGTGCCAGCGCCAGGGGGCAGGGCGCTTATAATTCACCCCTCCACTTT
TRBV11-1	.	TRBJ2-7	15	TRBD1	CASSRDRGKSYEQYF	TGTGCCAGCAGCCGAGACAGGGGGAAGTCCTACGAGCAGTACTTC
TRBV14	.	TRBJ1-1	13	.	CASRLQGFGEAFF	TGTGCCAGCAGACTTCAGGGATTCGGGGAAGCTTTCTTT
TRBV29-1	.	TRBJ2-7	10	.	CSVEDQRPYF	TGCAGCGTTGAAGACCAGCGACCGTACTTC
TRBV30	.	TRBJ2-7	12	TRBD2	CAWGTSSYEQYF	TGTGCCTGGGGGACTAGTTCGTACGAGCAGTACTTC
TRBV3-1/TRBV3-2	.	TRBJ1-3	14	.	CASSHLTAGNTIYF	TGTGCCAGCAGCCATCTTACAGCTGGAAACACCATATATTTT
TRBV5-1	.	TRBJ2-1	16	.	CASSPGQLSSYNEQFF	TGCGCCAGCAGCCCCGGACAGTTAAGCTCCTACAATGAGCAGTTCTTC
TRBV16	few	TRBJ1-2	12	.	CASSRTGEGYTF	TGTGCCAGCAGCCGCACCGGTGAAGGCTACACCTTC
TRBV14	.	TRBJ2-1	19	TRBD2	CASSQEGYSGSVGYNEQFF	TGTGCCAGCAGCCAAGAGGGATATAGCGGGAGCGTAGGCTACAATGAGCAGTTCTTC
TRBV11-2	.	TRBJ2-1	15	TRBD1	CASSFDRGAYNEQFF	TGTGCCAGCAGCTTCGACAGGGGGGCCTACAATGAGCAGTTCTTC
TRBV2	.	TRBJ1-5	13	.	CASSPRLTQPQHF	TGTGCCAGCAGTCCGAGGCTCACTCAGCCCCAGCATTTT
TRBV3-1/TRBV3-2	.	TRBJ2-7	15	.	CASSQRRGRGYEQYF	TGTGCCAGCAGCCAAAGGCGCGGTCGGGGCTACGAGCAGTACTTC
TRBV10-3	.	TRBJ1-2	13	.	CAITGVQGAGYTF	TGTGCCATTACAGGAGTACAAGGGGCTGGCTACACCTTC